The rows below give T cell receptor beta chains drawn from one sample of a study of blood T cell repertoires in COVID-19. The repertoire was sequenced with immunoSEQ multiplex PCR; TCRdb's copy has only in-frame clones and lacks some. The sample holds tens of thousands of clones; under 85% are singletons and the top ten take about 10%. The sequencing sample was made of peripheral blood. The receptors come from a woman aged 50 to 60 with acute or convalescent COVID-19. Both conserved end residues are part of each CDR3. Fields, in order: J gene, V gene, D gene, clone size, CDR3 protein, CDR3 DNA. The D gene is left open where the match is weak. Clone sizes are given selectively: once, few, many, or a class where the clone is expanded.

TRBJ1-2	TRBV7-8	TRBD1	-	CASSTGGVFGYTF	TGTGCCAGCAGCACAGGGGGGGTTTTCGGCTACACCTTC
TRBJ1-2	TRBV6-5	-	-	CASRPLGDYGYTF	TGTGCCAGCAGGCCCCTCGGGGACTATGGCTACACCTTC
TRBJ1-5	TRBV30	-	-	CAWTGDRDSEVNQPQHF	TGTGCCTGGACGGGAGACCGAGACAGCGAAGTAAATCAGCCCCAGCATTTT
TRBJ2-1	TRBV4-3	TRBD2	-	CASSQVALAGVVNNEQFF	TGCGCCAGCAGCCAAGTGGCGCTAGCGGGAGTTGTAAACAATGAGCAGTTCTTC
TRBJ2-2	TRBV4-3	TRBD2	few	CASSQGLAGIITGELFF	TGCGCCAGCAGCCAGGGACTAGCGGGGATTATTACCGGGGAGCTGTTTTTT
TRBJ2-3	TRBV3-1/TRBV3-2	TRBD2	few	CASSQAGTSVDTQYF	TGTGCCAGCAGCCAAGCCGGGACTAGCGTAGATACGCAGTATTTT
TRBJ2-7	TRBV21-1	-	-	CASSSSAGPTYEQYF	TGTGCCAGCAGCAGTTCAGCGGGGCCCACCTACGAGCAGTACTTC
TRBJ1-5	TRBV11-2	TRBD1	-	CASSSGQGNQPQHF	TGTGCCAGCAGCTCGGGACAGGGTAATCAGCCCCAGCATTTT
TRBJ1-1	TRBV19	-	-	CASSIWKQGNTEAFF	TGTGCCAGTAGTATTTGGAAACAGGGGAACACTGAAGCTTTCTTT
TRBJ1-2	TRBV5-1	-	-	CASSPGGTGGDGYTF	TGCGCCAGCAGCCCGGGGGGTACCGGAGGGGATGGCTACACCTTC
TRBJ2-1	TRBV4-3	-	-	CASSQGSPGDEQFF	TGCGCCAGCAGCCAGGGGTCACCCGGGGATGAGCAGTTCTTC
TRBJ2-2	TRBV11-2	TRBD1	-	CASRGQGIAGELFF	TGTGCCAGCCGAGGACAGGGCATAGCCGGGGAGCTGTTTTTT
TRBJ1-4	TRBV7-9	-	-	CASSSGHLATNEKLFF	TGTGCCAGCAGCTCGGGACACCTTGCAACTAATGAAAAACTGTTTTTT
TRBJ2-7	TRBV5-4	TRBD2	-	CASSPTSGSYYEQYF	TGTGCCAGCAGCCCCACTAGCGGGAGCTACTACGAGCAGTACTTC
TRBJ2-5	TRBV4-1	TRBD1	-	CASSQNTGTGGQETQYF	TGCGCCAGCAGCCAAAATACCGGGACAGGGGGCCAAGAGACCCAGTACTTC